The text below deals with one T cell receptor beta chain. This clonotype appeared many times. The antigen this receptor binds is unknown. No base qualities exist here, and no much larger clone lies one base off it. The CDR3 runs 13 amino acids, cysteine and phenylalanine included. Only CDR3 DNA is held: 39 bases, read in frame from base 1. Per the germline V gene (reference sequence), MNHNY is the CDR1 and SVGAGI is the CDR2. V loses 8 bases of germline sequence and J loses 6 bases, and the interval between the two ends is 14 bases. According to the study, the label for this sample's time point signals: patch test 2, 6 weeks after DPC sensitization. The treatment or condition label on this specimen signifies: therapeutic diphenylcyclopropenone sensitization with weekly scalp DPC. Blood at each patch-test visit was drawn before the patch test was applied. Patients were eligible if aged 18 to 70, diagnosed with alopecia and judged suitable for DPC therapy, and pregnant patients were excluded. Unfractionated whole blood was collected in Tempus Blood RNA tubes, and total RNA was extracted from that blood.

This record comes from a study of human T cells and chemical hapten exposure (dated by TCRdb to the early 2020s). About the full investigation: For sensitization, 2% DPC in acetone was applied to a roughly 2 cm by roughly 2 cm area of upper inner arm skin. Throughout the roughly 23-week study period, patients were also given weekly therapeutic DPC doses on the scalp. Alopecia areata with under or over 50% scalp involvement, alopecia totalis and alopecia universalis were represented in the patient cohort, which was mostly female. The study tracked peripheral blood TCR repertoire changes in vivo during primary and secondary sensitization to the hapten diphenylcyclopropenone (DPC) in alopecia patients. For TCR sequencing, blood came from approximately 29 alopecia patients at anywhere from one to four time points (pre-sensitization, 2, 6 and 24 weeks). Libraries were combined into a pool for sequencing, and differences in TCR yield between samples came mainly from small differences in library volumes within the pool. Blood was sampled from patients pre-sensitization (week 0) and at 2, 6 and about 24 weeks after DPC sensitization. Patch testing was performed on the upper back with Finn chambers containing 0.01% DPC, and the patch tests were scored after 6 days according to International Contact Dermatitis Research Group standards. General findings and caveats noted by the study authors: Patch test score correlated positively with the number of PT1 expanded TCRs, reaching significance at thresholds 8, 16 and 32 but not at 4. DPC sensitization did not change the number of TCRs with a frequency above 1 in 1000, and there was no evidence of changes in global repertoire structure. All patients had alopecia, a presumed autoimmune disease, so their immune response might differ from that of healthy individuals. Significantly more large CDR3 similarity clusters were formed by expanded TCRs than by pre-sensitization or healthy control sets, consistent with antigen-driven responses. Repeated subsampling changed both the strength of the expansion versus patch-test correlation and the threshold at which the correlation became significant.

Libraries were built with RACE. TCRdb records NextSeq 500 as the sequencer. During library preparation, unique molecular identifiers were attached to individual cDNA molecules so that TCRs could be counted in a quantitative, reproducible way. Both TCR alpha and TCR beta chains were sequenced from each blood RNA sample. The authors processed their data as follows. Samples had a median of roughly 100,000 TCRs, with a range from about 23,224 to 700,000. The Decombinator software suite was used to annotate the V, J and CDR3 of the TCR reads. Every sample was subsampled to the same number of TCRs (28,000) for the PS versus PT1 abundance plots. TCRs were defined as expanded if absent before sensitization and observed at least eight times at the 2-week time point. TCRdb's own reprocessing of the public reads used fastp at Q25 and MiXCR and kept productive beta chains. Rows with a matching CDR3 protein are joined into one entry that keeps the most common DNA and genes. What appears here as the V and J calls and clone size reflects TCRdb's work, not the paper's. The table for this sample lists 350,000 to 400,000 distinct CDR3 sequences; roughly 6% of them were counted only once. The top ten clonotypes cover about 5% of the sample.

The starting material was whole blood, obtained in connection with sensitization to the hapten diphenylcyclopropenone (DPC). The sequence came from a woman under 30 with alopecia areata. Some clones in this sample may be carry-over from other donors' samples. Recombination connected TRBV6-6 to TRBJ1-5; TRBD1 is a weak D gene call, 6 bases matching. The DNA sequence reads TGTGCCAGCTCAGCGGGGGCTGGTCAGCCCCAGCATTTT. This translates into CASSAGAGQPQHF.